Listed below are T cell receptor beta chains from one sample, sequenced in a study of T-cell reconstitution after alpha-beta-depleted transplantation in children. MiXCR, run by TCRdb on the PCR reads, gives a single entry per CDR3 protein. This sample has approximately 85,000 distinct CDR3 sequences, with around 15% found just once. Sample: PBMCs, mostly from graft donor cells, taken 180 days after TCRalphabeta/CD19-depleted stem cell transplant. These receptor sequences come from a male patient aged 2-15 years who had a stem cell transplant for acute lymphoblastic leukemia, so the T cells may come from the graft donor. CDR3s leave out the opening cysteine and the closing phenylalanine or tryptophan. The D gene is left open where the match is weak. The size of a clone is reported for some rows only, either as once, few or many, or as a class for expanded clones.

medium-sized,.,TRBV12-3/TRBV12-4,TRBJ1-6,ASSSRQVPNSPLH
many,TRBD2,TRBV20-1,TRBJ2-1,SARLAGVSYNEQF
many,.,TRBV7-8,TRBJ2-5,ASSLVLSGRVEQETQY
few,TRBD2,TRBV11-1,TRBJ2-3,ASSQGAGLAEPSTDTQY
few,.,TRBV20-1,TRBJ2-1,SASPTPRSRNNEQF
.,.,TRBV13,TRBJ2-7,ASSWETGGRGKKYEQY
few,.,TRBV7-2,TRBJ1-1,ASSSQTQGTLEAF
many,.,TRBV7-9,TRBJ2-1,ASSLDGVPGGNEQF
.,TRBD2,TRBV7-8,TRBJ2-3,ASSLAQRGAADTQY
.,TRBD1,TRBV5-1,TRBJ2-2,ASSLPGQFSNTGELF
few,.,TRBV7-2,TRBJ2-1,ASSPYGSYNEQF
few,.,TRBV12-3/TRBV12-4,TRBJ1-5,ASSLSGGQPQH
.,TRBD1,TRBV24-1,TRBJ2-3,ATSDPTGADTQY
.,.,TRBV20-1,TRBJ2-1,SARRDGYYNEQF
few,.,TRBV5-1,TRBJ2-1,ASSLDSEGEQF
many,TRBD2,TRBV12-3/TRBV12-4,TRBJ2-5,ASSQGLAEETQY
.,TRBD2,TRBV27,TRBJ2-3,ASSLSRTSGDWDTQY
.,.,TRBV5-1,TRBJ2-7,ASSLEDSAYEQY
.,.,TRBV3-1,TRBJ2-5,ASSPHPRGWQETQY
many,.,TRBV20-1,TRBJ2-1,SASDHEQF
.,.,TRBV7-9,TRBJ2-7,ASSVGGGSYEQY
few,TRBD2,TRBV20-1,TRBJ2-7,SAPSGGPWEQY
.,.,TRBV2,TRBJ2-3,ASSAVRGVDTQY
few,TRBD1,TRBV7-9,TRBJ1-2,ASSKGQGPQNGYT
few,TRBD1,TRBV20-1,TRBJ2-1,SASTGQVGNEQF
few,.,TRBV27,TRBJ2-1,ASSWGRDNEQF
.,.,TRBV3-1,TRBJ2-7,ASSKAASEGEQY
few,TRBD1,TRBV7-2,TRBJ2-5,ASSSGTGTRETQY
few,.,TRBV9,TRBJ1-3,ASSAYSGGAGNTIY
many,TRBD1,TRBV4-2,TRBJ2-7,ASSPRDRANHEQY
.,.,TRBV5-5,TRBJ2-4,ASSLDTSVQY
few,TRBD1,TRBV20-1,TRBJ1-2,RPGQGYGYT
.,.,TRBV2,TRBJ1-5,ASSVLVLNQPQH
many,.,TRBV29-1,TRBJ1-2,SVDPREGNYGYT
many,.,TRBV7-2,TRBJ2-3,ASSLLDTQY
.,.,TRBV6-1,TRBJ1-2,ASSPSRGGYGYT
.,.,TRBV20-1,TRBJ2-2,SARDLGETGELF
.,TRBD1,TRBV7-6,TRBJ1-3,ASSGAGTGSGNTIY
.,.,TRBV5-1,TRBJ2-1,ASRSDSSSYNEQF
many,.,TRBV5-1,TRBJ2-5,ASSLEWVDQETQY
.,.,TRBV5-1,TRBJ2-7,ASSFRVGNYEQY
.,TRBD2,TRBV29-1,TRBJ2-1,SVEAGGPVEQF
many,.,TRBV29-1,TRBJ2-2,SVEIKRYGELF
.,.,TRBV20-1,TRBJ1-6,SALRGPSNSPLH
.,.,TRBV12-5,TRBJ1-3,ASGLVVGAGGSSGNTIY
.,TRBD2,TRBV29-1,TRBJ2-3,SVDDRLAAGTDTQY
.,TRBD1,TRBV11-2,TRBJ2-7,ASSLDLRDSHLSSYEQY
many,TRBD2,TRBV4-3,TRBJ2-1,ASSQVLAGDSYNEQF
.,TRBD1,TRBV11-2,TRBJ2-5,ASSLDGTGLETQY